This passage covers 22 T cell receptor beta chains from one sample sequenced in a study of blood T cell repertoires in COVID-19. TCRdb's copy holds only in-frame clones and misses some; the assay was immunoSEQ multiplex PCR. The data hold about 210,000 clones, with roughly 84% observed a single time. Sequencing was done on a sample of peripheral blood. The receptor set was obtained from a man aged 50-60 years with active or convalescent COVID-19.

This clone was recorded once. V and J are TRBV27 and TRBJ2-1, with D perhaps TRBD2 (6 bases). Germline CDR1 is MNHEY and CDR2 is SMNVEV (reference sequence). This CDR3 has 15 amino acids. V lost 6 bases and J 4 bases, leaving 16 bases between the germline ends. This CDR3 is CASRPFSGGYNEQFF. As DNA, the CDR3 is TGTGCCAGCAGACCTTTTAGTGGGGGGTACAATGAGCAGTTCTTC.

The gene calls are TRBV12-3 or TRBV12-4 and TRBJ1-1; D remains unclear. Trimming shortened V by 7 bases and J by 3 bases, and 12 bases separated the two germline ends. The CDR3 runs 13 residues. CDR3 amino acids: CASTWPGDTEAFF. For the CDR3, the DNA is TGTGCCAGCACTTGGCCCGGGGACACTGAAGCTTTCTTT.

CDR3 sequence reads: CASSLDRSSYNEQFF. CDR3 nucleotide sequence: TGTGCCAGCAGCTTAGACAGGAGCTCCTACAATGAGCAGTTCTTC. J is TRBJ2-1 and V is TRBV5-5, with TRBD1 as a possible D gene (6 bases). This CDR3 is 15 amino acids long. Trimming took 2 bases from V and 0 from J, leaving 9 bases between them. Germline CDR1 reads SGHKS; CDR2 reads YYEKEE (reference sequence).

The genes are TRBV7-3 and TRBJ2-5; TRBD2 agrees at 9 bases. This CDR3 is built from 14 residues. Trimming removed 6 bases from V and 5 bases from J; junction bases left unmatched: 7. Germline V gives CDR1 SGHTA, CDR2 FQGTGA. The CDR3 DNA sequence: TGTGCCAGCAGTTCGCGGGGGGGCGTTGAGACCCAGTACTTC. Translation gives CASSSRGGVETQYF. Full variable domain (rest looked up from reference TRBV7-3 and TRBJ2-5): GAGVSQTPSNKVTEKGKYVELRCDPISGHTALYWYRQSLGQGPEFLIYFQGTGAADDSGLPNDRFFAVRPEGSVSTLKIQRTERGDSAVYLCASSSRGGVETQYFGPGTRLLVL.

The rearrangement uses TRBV5-1 and TRBJ2-1; the D gene is possibly TRBD1 (6 bases). Germline V lookup: CDR1 SGHRS, CDR2 YFSETQ. This CDR3 has 14 amino acids. The germline V and J ends were trimmed by 3 bases and 4 bases, with 11 bases remaining between them. The CDR3 loop is CASSYGDTYNEQFF. CDR3 in DNA: TGCGCCAGCAGCTACGGGGACACTTACAATGAGCAGTTCTTC.

This sequence joins TRBV28 and TRBJ2-5; 8 bases fit TRBD2. Germline-derived CDR1 and CDR2 are MDHEN and SYDVKM. The CDR3 extends over 16 amino acids. After removal of 6 bases from V and 5 bases from J, the junction contained 14 bases not matched to a gene. The CDR3 nucleotides read TGTGCCAGCAGCCCCTCCGGGGGGGTGGAGTACGAGACCCAGTACTTC. Protein: CASSPSGGVEYETQYF.

J is TRBJ2-7 and V is TRBV7-2, with unresolved D. V was trimmed by 2 bases and J by 5 bases, leaving 10 bases between them. Germline values: CDR1 SGHTA, CDR2 FQGNSA. The CDR3 consists of 13 residues. The CDR3 is CASSLSGLNEQYF. The CDR3 DNA sequence: TGTGCCAGCAGCTTAAGTGGCCTTAACGAGCAGTACTTC.

V and J are TRBV4-2 and TRBJ2-5, with D perhaps matching TRBD2 (5 bases). This CDR3 has 15 amino acids. Trimming removed 0 bases at V and 3 bases at J, with 11 bases between. From germline, CDR1 is LGHNA and CDR2 YNFKEQ. Here the CDR3 DNA reads TGTGCCAGCAGCCAAGATCTGAGGGTGGAAGAGACCCAGTACTTC. Protein sequence: CASSQDLRVEETQYF.

This rearrangement joins TRBV5-1 to TRBJ2-2; D is uncertain. Germline CDR1 SGHRS, CDR2 YFSETQ. V shed 4 bases and J shed 3 bases, with 7 bases lying between them. The CDR3 spans 13 residues. The CDR3 spells CASSVQYTGELFF. The CDR3 DNA sequence: TGCGCCAGCAGCGTCCAGTACACCGGGGAGCTGTTTTTT.

The rearrangement links TRBV18 to TRBJ2-3, with D maybe TRBD1 (5 bases). The CDR3 consists of 16 residues. Trimming shortened V by 3 bases and J by 2 bases, and 15 bases separated the two germline ends. Germline assignment: CDR1 KGHSH and CDR2 LQKENI. CDR3 loop: CASSPSQEIFTDTQYF. As DNA, the CDR3 is TGTGCCAGCTCACCCTCACAGGAAATCTTCACAGATACGCAGTATTTT.

The chain has TRBV2 and TRBJ2-1; a possible D gene is TRBD2 (5 bases). Trimming cost V 3 bases and J 5 bases, with 20 bases left between them. The V gene's germline CDR1 is SNHLY and CDR2 FYNNEI. This CDR3 has 17 amino acids. CDR3 amino acids: CASSDPARTFGDNEQFF. The CDR3 DNA sequence: TGTGCCAGCAGTGATCCGGCCCGGACGTTCGGGGACAATGAGCAGTTCTTC.

This chain joins TRBV4-1 and TRBJ2-2; 7 bases align to TRBD1. Germline CDR1 is MGHRA and CDR2 is YSYEKL. CDR3 size: 15 residues. The V segment lost 5 bases and the J segment 5 bases; nucleotides outside the gene matches: 8. The CDR3 here is CASSTAGGVTGELFF. Written as DNA, the CDR3 is TGCGCCAGCAGCACCGCAGGGGGTGTTACCGGGGAGCTGTTTTTT.

This chain links TRBV28 with TRBJ1-2; possibly TRBD1 for D (5 bases). The V gene's germline CDR1 is MDHEN and CDR2 SYDVKM. V was pared by 6 bases and J by 1 base, with 12 bases between. The CDR3 runs to 14 residues. CDR3 sequence: CASRLLGGNYGYTF. DNA for the CDR3: TGTGCCAGCAGACTCCTCGGGGGTAACTATGGCTACACCTTC.

The chain is built from TRBV7-2 and TRBJ1-6; no clear D. Trimming removed 3 bases at V and 10 bases at J, with 7 bases between. CDR1 SGHTA and CDR2 FQGNSA come from the germline V gene. CDR3 length equals 12 residues. CDR3 amino acids: CASSFGVSPLHF. The CDR3 coding sequence is TGTGCCAGCAGCTTCGGTGTGTCACCCCTCCACTTT.

This sequence joins TRBV7-9 and TRBJ1-2; the match to TRBD1 covers 7 bases. Germline V gives CDR1 SEHNR, CDR2 FQNEAQ (reference sequence). Trimming cost V 3 bases and J 7 bases; bases outside gene matches: 2. CDR3 size: 12 residues. The CDR3 loop reads CASSLWTGGYTF. CDR3 bases: TGTGCCAGCAGCTTGTGGACAGGTGGCTACACCTTC.

The CDR3, as DNA: TGTGCCAGCAGCGTAGGAGGAGAGGCATATAGCAATCAGCCCCAGCATTTT. Its translation: CASSVGGEAYSNQPQHF. V usage is TRBV9 and J usage is TRBJ1-5; D remains unclear. Deletions cut 0 bases from V and 0 bases from J, with 13 bases between. The CDR3 spans 17 residues. From germline, CDR1 is SGDLS and CDR2 YYNGEE.

This chain links TRBV11-2 with TRBJ1-2; unclear D gene. Germline CDR1 and CDR2: SGHAT and FQNNGV. Trimming shortened V by 1 base and J by 0 bases, and 3 bases separated the two germline ends. The CDR3 is 13 residues long. CDR3 bases: TGTGCCAGCAGCTTAGCATCTAACTATGGCTACACCTTC. It is translated as CASSLASNYGYTF.

V gene TRBV7-8 combines with J gene TRBJ2-1; 15 bases are a match to TRBD2. The germline gives CDR1 SGHVS, CDR2 FQNEAQ. J gave up 2 bases and V 4 bases, and 6 bases lay outside the gene matches. The CDR3 runs 18 residues. This chain's CDR3 is CASSSGLAGGEAYNEQFF. CDR3 nucleotide sequence: TGTGCCAGCAGCTCCGGACTAGCGGGAGGGGAGGCCTACAATGAGCAGTTCTTC. The whole variable domain, filled in from reference TRBV7-8 and TRBJ2-1, reads GAGVSQSPRYKVAKRGQDVALRCDPISGHVSLFWYQQALGQGPEFLTYFQNEAQLDKSGLPSDRFFAERPEGSVSTLKIQRTQQEDSAVYLCASSSGLAGGEAYNEQFFGPGTRLTVL.

Only a few counts were recorded for this clone. This chain uses TRBV13 with TRBJ1-2, with TRBD1 as a possible D gene (5 bases). V lost 5 bases, J lost 8 bases, and 21 bases lay in between. Germline CDR1 PRHDT, CDR2 FYEKMQ (reference sequence). The CDR3 covers 15 residues. CDR3 sequence reads: CASSNRDFRRGGYTF. For the CDR3, the DNA is TGTGCCAGCAGCAACCGGGACTTCCGGAGAGGGGGCTACACCTTC.

The genes are TRBV11-2 and TRBJ1-4; TRBD1 agrees at 8 bases. The CDR3 spans 15 residues. Germline assignment: CDR1 SGHAT and CDR2 FQNNGV. The junction had 9 bases not matched to a gene; V was cut back by 6 bases and J by 6 bases. The CDR3 here is CASRRIGQGYEKLFF. In DNA, the CDR3 is TGTGCCAGCAGGCGAATCGGACAGGGCTATGAAAAACTGTTTTTT.

This chain uses TRBV24-1 with TRBJ2-1; D gene unclear. Trimming cost V 4 bases and J 7 bases, with 7 bases left between them. The CDR3 runs 12 residues. Germline CDR1 reads KGHDR; CDR2 reads SFDVKD. As DNA, the CDR3 is TGTGCCACCAGTGACCCAGGTAATGAGCAGTTCTTC. Translation gives CATSDPGNEQFF.

The rearrangement joins TRBV24-1 to TRBJ1-1, with 7 positions matching TRBD1. This CDR3 contains 13 residues. Trimming at V came to 8 bases and at J to 1 base, leaving 3 bases not matched to a gene. CDR1 and CDR2 from the germline V gene are KGHDR and SFDVKD. CDR3 amino acids: CATKGAWNTEAFF. The CDR3 DNA is TGTGCCACCAAGGGGGCGTGGAACACTGAAGCTTTCTTT.